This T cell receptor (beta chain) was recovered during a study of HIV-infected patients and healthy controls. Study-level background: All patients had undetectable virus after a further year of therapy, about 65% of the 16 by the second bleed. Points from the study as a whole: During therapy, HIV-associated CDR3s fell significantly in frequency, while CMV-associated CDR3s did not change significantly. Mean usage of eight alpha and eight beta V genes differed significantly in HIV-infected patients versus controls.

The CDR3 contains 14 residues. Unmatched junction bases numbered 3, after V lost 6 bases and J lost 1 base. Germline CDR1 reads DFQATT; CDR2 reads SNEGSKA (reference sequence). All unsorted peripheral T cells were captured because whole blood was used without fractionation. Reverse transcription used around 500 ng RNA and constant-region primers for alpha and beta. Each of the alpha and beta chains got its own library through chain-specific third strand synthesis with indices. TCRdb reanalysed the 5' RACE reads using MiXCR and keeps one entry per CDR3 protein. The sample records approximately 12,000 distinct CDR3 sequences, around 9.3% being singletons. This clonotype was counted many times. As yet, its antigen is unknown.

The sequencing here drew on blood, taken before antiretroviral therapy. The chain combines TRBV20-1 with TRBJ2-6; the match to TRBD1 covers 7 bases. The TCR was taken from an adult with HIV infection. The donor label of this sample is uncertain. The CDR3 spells CSAPTGSGANVLTF. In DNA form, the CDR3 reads TGCAGTGCACCGACAGGGTCTGGGGCCAACGTCCTGACTTTC.